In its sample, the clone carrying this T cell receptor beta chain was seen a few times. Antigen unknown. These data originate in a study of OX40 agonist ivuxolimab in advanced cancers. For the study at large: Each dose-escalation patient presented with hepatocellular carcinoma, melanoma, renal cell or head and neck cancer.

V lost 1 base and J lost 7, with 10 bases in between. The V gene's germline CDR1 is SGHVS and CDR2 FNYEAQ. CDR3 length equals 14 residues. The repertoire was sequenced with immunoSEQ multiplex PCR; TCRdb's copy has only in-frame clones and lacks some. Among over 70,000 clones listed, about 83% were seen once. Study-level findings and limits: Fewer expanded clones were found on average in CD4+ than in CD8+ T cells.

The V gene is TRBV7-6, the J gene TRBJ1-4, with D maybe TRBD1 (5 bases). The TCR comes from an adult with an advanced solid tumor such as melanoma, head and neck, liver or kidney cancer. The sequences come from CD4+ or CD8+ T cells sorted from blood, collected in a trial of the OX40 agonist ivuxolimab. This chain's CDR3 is CASSLVLGGEKLFF. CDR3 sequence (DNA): TGTGCCAGCAGCTTAGTTCTCGGGGGTGAAAAACTGTTTTTT.